Presented here are 18 T cell receptor beta chains from one specimen sequenced in a study of blood T cell repertoires in COVID-19. This table comes from immunoSEQ multiplex PCR, and its TCRdb copy is limited to in-frame clones, with some not included. The data contain roughly 80,000 clones, over 75% of them seen just once; the ten biggest clones take up approximately 12%. Sequencing was performed on peripheral blood. These receptors all come from an elderly man with acute or convalescent COVID-19.

The CDR3 nucleotides are TGCGCCAGCAGCTTGACAGTTTCCTACGAGCAGTACTTC. This encodes CASSLTVSYEQYF. This chain connects TRBV5-1 to TRBJ2-7; no definite D call. Germline lookup yields CDR1 SGHRS and CDR2 YFSETQ. Trimming pared 1 base from V and 1 base from J, leaving 6 bases between. The length of the CDR3 is 13 residues.

This chain uses TRBV7-9 with TRBJ2-3, with 8 bases lining up with TRBD2. Germline V CDR1 and CDR2: SEHNR, FQNEAQ (reference sequence). Germline trimming cut 7 bases from V and 5 bases from J; bases unmatched to any gene: 8. The CDR3 has 14 residues. Here the CDR3 reads CASKVAGREDTQYF. DNA for the CDR3: TGTGCCAGCAAAGTAGCGGGGCGGGAAGATACGCAGTATTTT.

V is TRBV5-1 and J is TRBJ1-1; TRBD1 agrees at 8 bases. The CDR3 is 16 residues long. In germline, CDR1 is SGHRS, CDR2 YFSETQ. The V segment lost 4 bases and the J segment 6 bases; nucleotides outside the gene matches: 14. CDR3 nucleotide sequence: TGCGCCAGCAGCAGCCCAGGACAGGGAGGGGGCCCTGAAGCTTTCTTT. Translation gives CASSSPGQGGGPEAFF. Based on the CDR3 plus reference TRBV5-1 and TRBJ1-1, the full variable domain is KAGVTQTPRYLIKTRGQQVTLSCSPISGHRSVSWYQQTPGQGLQFLFEYFSETQRNKGNFPGRFSGRQFSNSRSEMNVSTLELGDSALYLCASSSPGQGGGPEAFFGQGTRLTVV.

The chain combines TRBV18 with TRBJ1-2; 9 nucleotides agree with TRBD1. The germline V gene encodes CDR1 KGHSH and CDR2 LQKENI. The trim removed 6 bases at V and 6 bases at J, leaving 8 bases unmatched. The CDR3 contains 14 residues. DNA of the CDR3: TGTGCCAGCTCCGGGACAGGGCAAGAGGATGGCTACACCTTC. Amino acids: CASSGTGQEDGYTF.

The rearrangement uses TRBV11-2 and TRBJ2-3; tentatively, D is TRBD2 (5 bases). Germline V gives CDR1 SGHAT, CDR2 FQNNGV. The CDR3 totals 14 residues. Between the trimmed V and J ends, which lost 5 bases and 1 base, there was a span of 10 bases. The CDR3 bases are TGTGCCAGCAGCCCGACTACGCGCACAGATACGCAGTATTTT. As protein: CASSPTTRTDTQYF.

This clone was counted a few times. This chain uses TRBV6-6 with TRBJ1-4; D is perhaps TRBD1 (5 bases). This CDR3 is built from 14 residues. The V end was cut by 5 bases, the J end by 5 bases, with 12 bases between. Germline CDR1 is MNHNY and CDR2 is SVGAGI (reference sequence). CDR3 region: CASSRGASNEKLFF. The CDR3 DNA reads as TGTGCCAGCAGTCGAGGGGCGTCAAATGAAAAACTGTTTTTT.

CDR3 residues: CASSPRPGERYTF. CDR3 DNA sequence: TGTGCCAGCAGCCCCCGGCCCGGGGAACGCTACACCTTC. V usage is TRBV13 and J usage is TRBJ1-2; D ambiguous. Trimming stripped 5 bases from V and 9 bases from J, with 16 bases between. The CDR3 has 13 amino acids. CDR1 and CDR2 from the germline V gene are PRHDT and FYEKMQ (reference sequence). The full variable domain, rest sourced from reference TRBV13 and TRBJ1-2, is AAGVIQSPRHLIKEKRETATLKCYPIPRHDTVYWYQQGPGQDPQFLISFYEKMQSDKGSIPDRFSAQQFSDYHSELNMSSLELGDSALYFCASSPRPGERYTFGSGTRLTVV.

This clone was picked up a small number of times. J is TRBJ1-5 and V is TRBV5-1; a possible D gene is TRBD1 (5 bases). Germline V CDR1 and CDR2: SGHRS, YFSETQ. The V end was cut by 4 bases, the J end by 6 bases, with 17 bases between. There are 15 residues in the CDR3. CDR3 sequence (DNA): TGCGCCAGCAGCCCGGGGGACGCCCAATTTCAGCCCCAGCATTTT. Residues: CASSPGDAQFQPQHF. The full variable domain, with the rest looked up from reference TRBV5-1 and TRBJ1-5, is KAGVTQTPRYLIKTRGQQVTLSCSPISGHRSVSWYQQTPGQGLQFLFEYFSETQRNKGNFPGRFSGRQFSNSRSEMNVSTLELGDSALYLCASSPGDAQFQPQHFGDGTRLSIL.

About this clone itself: At the DNA level, this CDR3 is encoded by other sequences in the same sample as well. This sequence joins TRBV19 and TRBJ2-7; TRBD1 matches 11 bases. V lost 3 bases, J lost 4 bases, and 8 bases stayed unmatched. The CDR3 runs 16 residues. Germline assignment: CDR1 LNHDA and CDR2 SQIVND (reference sequence). The chain's CDR3 is CASSIQTGTGGYEQYF. Written as DNA, the CDR3 is TGTGCCAGTAGTATTCAAACCGGGACAGGGGGATACGAGCAGTACTTC.

This rearrangement joins TRBV6-5 to TRBJ2-1; 8 nucleotides match TRBD2. The V segment lost 6 bases and the J segment 0 bases; nucleotides outside the gene matches: 4. This CDR3 has 15 amino acids. Germline assignment: CDR1 MNHEY and CDR2 SVGAGI. The CDR3 DNA reads as TGTGCCAGCAGCCGAAGCGGGGGCTCCTACAATGAGCAGTTCTTC. Protein product: CASSRSGGSYNEQFF.

This rearrangement joins TRBV2 to TRBJ1-5; 8 nucleotides match TRBD1. The CDR3 has 13 residues. Germline V CDR1 and CDR2: SNHLY, FYNNEI. Losses at the gene ends were 7 bases for V and 2 bases for J; bases not matched to a gene: 1. The CDR3 DNA follows: TGTGCCAGCAAGACAGGGGGCAATCAGCCCCAGCATTTT. It yields the protein CASKTGGNQPQHF.

The chain is built from TRBV2 and TRBJ2-6; D call uncertain. The CDR3 spans 13 residues. Trimming left V 4 bases short and J 3 bases short, with 4 bases between. Germline-derived CDR1 and CDR2 are SNHLY and FYNNEI. CDR3 sequence: CASSANGANVLTF. CDR3 DNA sequence: TGTGCCAGCAGTGCTAATGGGGCCAACGTCCTGACTTTC.

This clone was detected once. This chain uses TRBV4-1 with TRBJ2-3; 9 bases fit TRBD2. Germline V gene lookup returns CDR1 MGHRA and CDR2 YSYEKL. The ends lost 0 bases at V and 2 bases at J; junction bases unmatched: 6. The CDR3 is 17 amino acids. CDR3 in amino acids: CASSQDASGAPTDTQYF. In DNA form, the CDR3 reads TGCGCCAGCAGCCAAGATGCTAGCGGGGCCCCCACAGATACGCAGTATTTT.

This clone was observed a few times. This chain links TRBV19 with TRBJ2-7; the match to TRBD1 covers 8 bases. The trim removed 6 bases at V and 0 bases at J, leaving 7 bases unmatched. Germline values: CDR1 LNHDA, CDR2 SQIVND (reference sequence). There are 15 residues in the CDR3. CDR3 DNA: TGTGCCAGTAGCGTACAGGGGGTAACCTCCTACGAGCAGTACTTC. Translated, it gives CASSVQGVTSYEQYF. Based on the CDR3 plus reference TRBV19 and TRBJ2-7, the full variable domain is DGGITQSPKYLFRKEGQNVTLSCEQNLNHDAMYWYRQDPGQGLRLIYYSQIVNDFQKGDIAEGYSVSREKKESFPLTVTSAQKNPTAFYLCASSVQGVTSYEQYFGPGTRLTVT.

The V gene is TRBV9, the J gene TRBJ1-1; the D is unclear. The CDR3 contains 14 residues. Germline loops: CDR1 SGDLS, CDR2 YYNGEE. V lost 0 bases to trimming and J lost 4 bases, with 10 bases between them. The CDR3 here is CASSVGGIGTEAFF. The CDR3 DNA reads as TGTGCCAGCAGCGTAGGAGGGATCGGCACTGAAGCTTTCTTT.

The CDR3 region is CASSASGTGFVTNEKLFF. The CDR3 nucleotides are TGTGCCAGTAGTGCTTCCGGGACAGGGTTCGTAACTAATGAAAAACTGTTTTTT. This rearrangement joins TRBV19 to TRBJ1-4; TRBD1 matches 9 bases. In germline, CDR1 is LNHDA, CDR2 SQIVND (reference sequence). CDR3 length: 18 amino acids. Trimming at V came to 5 bases and at J to 1 base, leaving 11 bases not matched to a gene.

The CDR3 loop reads CASSDVSGSIGYTF. CDR3 sequence (DNA): TGTGCCAGCAGTGATGTGTCAGGGTCCATTGGCTACACCTTC. This rearrangement joins TRBV2 to TRBJ1-2; weak D call: TRBD1 (5 bases). V lost 3 bases and J lost 7, with 15 bases in between. The V gene's germline CDR1 is SNHLY and CDR2 FYNNEI. This CDR3 contains 14 residues.

The chain employs TRBV5-1 and TRBJ2-3; D might be TRBD2 (6 bases). Trimming shortened V by 1 base and J by 3 bases, and 12 bases separated the two germline ends. CDR3 length: 15 residues. Germline values: CDR1 SGHRS, CDR2 YFSETQ. The CDR3: CASSLTGGKTDTQYF. The CDR3 nucleotides read TGCGCCAGCAGCTTGACAGGCGGGAAGACAGATACGCAGTATTTT.